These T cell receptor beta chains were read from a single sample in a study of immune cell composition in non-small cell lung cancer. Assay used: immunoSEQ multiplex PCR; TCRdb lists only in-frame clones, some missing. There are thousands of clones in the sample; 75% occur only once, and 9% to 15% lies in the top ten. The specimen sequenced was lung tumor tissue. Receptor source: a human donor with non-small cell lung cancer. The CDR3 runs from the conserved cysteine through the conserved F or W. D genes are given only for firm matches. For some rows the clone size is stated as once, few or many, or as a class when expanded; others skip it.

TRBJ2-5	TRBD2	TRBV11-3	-	CASSSSGTSGKGTQYF	TGTGCCAGCAGCTCCTCCGGGACTAGCGGCAAAGGGACCCAGTACTTC
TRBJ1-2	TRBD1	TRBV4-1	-	CASSPMETGGGSYTF	TGCGCCAGCAGCCCTATGGAGACAGGGGGCGGCAGCTACACCTTC
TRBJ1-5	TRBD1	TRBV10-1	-	CASSERRGQVQPQHF	TGCGCCAGCAGTGAACGAAGGGGGCAAGTTCAGCCCCAGCATTTT
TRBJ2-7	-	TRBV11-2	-	CASSTRDFGFFEQYF	TGTGCCAGCAGCACCCGGGACTTCGGTTTTTTCGAGCAGTACTTC
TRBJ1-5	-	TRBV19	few	CASTRQANQPQHF	TGTGCCAGTACCCGACAGGCAAATCAGCCCCAGCATTTT
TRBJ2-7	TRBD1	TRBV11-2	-	CASSGRTGGQDEQYF	TGTGCCAGCAGCGGCAGGACAGGGGGCCAAGACGAGCAGTACTTC
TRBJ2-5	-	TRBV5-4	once	CASAVGGGLQETQYF	TGTGCCAGCGCTGTAGGGGGAGGGTTGCAAGAGACCCAGTACTTC
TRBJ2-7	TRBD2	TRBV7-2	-	CASSLALAGAYEQYF	TGTGCCAGCAGCTTAGCCTTAGCGGGGGCCTACGAGCAGTACTTC
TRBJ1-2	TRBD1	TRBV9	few	CASSVQGAFYGYTF	TGTGCCAGCAGCGTACAGGGGGCATTCTATGGCTACACCTTC
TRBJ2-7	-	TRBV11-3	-	CASSPRTARSSYEQYF	TGTGCCAGCAGCCCCCGGACAGCGAGGAGCTCCTACGAGCAGTACTTC
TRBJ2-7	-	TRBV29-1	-	CSVEGRGNEQYF	TGCAGCGTTGAAGGGAGGGGAAACGAGCAGTACTTC
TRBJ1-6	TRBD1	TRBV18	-	CASSLDRGRDSPLHF	TGTGCCAGCTCACTCGACAGGGGTCGCGATTCACCCCTCCACTTT
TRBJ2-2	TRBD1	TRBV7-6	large	CASSLGQGVANTGELFF	TGTGCCAGCAGCTTAGGACAGGGGGTCGCGAACACCGGGGAGCTGTTTTTT
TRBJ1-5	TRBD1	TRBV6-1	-	CASSERDSSNQPQHF	TGTGCCAGCAGTGAAAGGGACAGTAGCAATCAGCCCCAGCATTTT
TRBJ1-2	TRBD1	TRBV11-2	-	CASSLGRQGLTHNYGYTF	TGTGCCAGCAGCTTAGGCCGACAGGGTCTAACTCATAACTATGGCTACACCTTC
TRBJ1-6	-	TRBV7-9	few	CASSLGAGRNSPLHF	TGTGCCAGCAGCTTAGGGGCCGGGAGGAATTCACCCCTCCACTTT
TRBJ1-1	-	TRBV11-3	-	CASSYGGSAEAFF	TGTGCCAGCAGCTACGGGGGGAGCGCTGAAGCTTTCTTT
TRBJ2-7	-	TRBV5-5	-	CASTPGDEQYF	TGTGCCAGCACCCCAGGGGACGAGCAGTACTTC
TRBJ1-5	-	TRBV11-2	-	CASALLGASNQPQHF	TGTGCCAGCGCCCTGCTGGGGGCCAGCAATCAGCCCCAGCATTTT
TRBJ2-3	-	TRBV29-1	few	CSGFTAATEDTQYF	TGCAGCGGATTTACCGCCGCGACGGAGGACACGCAGTATTTT
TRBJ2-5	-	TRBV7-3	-	CASSLNWGRLQETQYF	TGTGCCAGCAGCTTAAATTGGGGCAGGCTCCAAGAGACCCAGTACTTC
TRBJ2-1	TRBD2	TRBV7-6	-	CASGGELAGGPDNEQFF	TGTGCCAGTGGGGGGGAGCTAGCGGGAGGGCCGGACAATGAGCAGTTCTTC
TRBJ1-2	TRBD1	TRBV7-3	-	CASRPGQGAGYTF	TGTGCCAGCAGACCGGGACAGGGGGCCGGCTACACCTTC
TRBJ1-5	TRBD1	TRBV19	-	CASNTGQGARQPQHF	TGTGCCAGTAATACGGGCCAGGGGGCGCGTCAGCCCCAGCATTTT
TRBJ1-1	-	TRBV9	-	CASSVDGAYTEAFF	TGTGCCAGCAGCGTCGATGGGGCATACACTGAAGCTTTCTTT
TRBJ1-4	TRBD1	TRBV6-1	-	CASSDPGQGVSWTTNEKLFF	TGTGCCAGCAGTGATCCGGGACAGGGAGTGTCTTGGACAACTAATGAAAAACTGTTTTTT
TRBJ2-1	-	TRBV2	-	CASSEQGMNEQFF	TGTGCCAGCAGTGAACAGGGGATGAATGAGCAGTTCTTC
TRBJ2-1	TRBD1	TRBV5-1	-	CASSVQTGGSYNEQFF	TGCGCCAGCAGCGTGCAAACAGGGGGCTCCTACAATGAGCAGTTCTTC
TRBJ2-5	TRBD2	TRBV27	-	CASSPGTSGEETQYF	TGTGCCAGCAGTCCGGGGACTAGCGGGGAAGAGACCCAGTACTTC
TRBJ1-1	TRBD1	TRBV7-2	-	CASSTGQGGTEAFF	TGTGCCAGCAGCACCGGACAGGGAGGGACTGAAGCTTTCTTT
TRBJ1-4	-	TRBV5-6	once	CASSFKQTNEKLFF	TGTGCCAGCAGCTTTAAACAGACTAATGAAAAACTGTTTTTT
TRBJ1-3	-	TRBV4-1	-	CASSQDDVIDQPSGNTIYF	TGCGCCAGCAGCCAAGATGATGTGATAGATCAACCCTCTGGAAACACCATATATTTT
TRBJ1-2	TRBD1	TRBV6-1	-	CASTGQGVYGYTF	TGTGCCAGCACCGGACAGGGGGTTTATGGCTACACCTTC
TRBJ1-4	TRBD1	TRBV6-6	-	CASTLTGGYEKLFF	TGTGCCAGCACCCTTACAGGGGGCTATGAAAAACTGTTTTTT
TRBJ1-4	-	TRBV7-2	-	CASSLKFPSREKLFF	TGTGCCAGCAGCTTAAAGTTTCCGAGTCGGGAAAAACTGTTTTTT
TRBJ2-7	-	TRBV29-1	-	CSVEGHGSLESEQYF	TGCAGCGTTGAGGGACATGGGAGCTTGGAATCCGAGCAGTACTTC
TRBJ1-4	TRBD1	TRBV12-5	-	CASGLVLTGAEKLFF	TGTGCTAGTGGTTTGGTACTCACAGGGGCGGAAAAACTGTTTTTT
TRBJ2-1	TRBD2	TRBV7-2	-	CASSLGLAGGNEQFF	TGTGCCAGCAGCTTAGGCCTAGCGGGGGGGAATGAGCAGTTCTTC
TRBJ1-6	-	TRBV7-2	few	CASSLGVRGSISPLHF	TGTGCCAGCAGCTTAGGTGTTAGGGGTTCCATTTCACCCCTCCACTTT
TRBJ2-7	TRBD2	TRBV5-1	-	CASSFSTSGYEQYF	TGCGCCAGCAGCTTCTCGACTAGCGGCTACGAGCAGTACTTC
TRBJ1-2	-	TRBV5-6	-	CASSFVRGRANYGYTF	TGTGCCAGCAGCTTTGTTAGGGGCCGAGCTAACTATGGCTACACCTTC
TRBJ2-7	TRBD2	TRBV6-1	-	CASSELGGAYEQYF	TGTGCCAGCAGTGAACTGGGGGGGGCCTACGAGCAGTACTTC
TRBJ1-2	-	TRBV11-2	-	CASSSLGGGGYTF	TGTGCCAGCAGCTCCCTCGGGGGAGGTGGCTACACCTTC
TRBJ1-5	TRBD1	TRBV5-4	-	CASSLEPGGGNQPQHF	TGTGCCAGCAGCTTGGAGCCAGGGGGCGGCAATCAGCCCCAGCATTTT
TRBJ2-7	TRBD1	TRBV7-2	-	CASSLGTGSEQYF	TGTGCCAGCAGCTTGGGGACAGGGAGCGAGCAGTACTTC
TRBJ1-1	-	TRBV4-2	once	CASSPTDTPNTEAFF	TGTGCCAGCAGCCCGACGGACACACCCAACACTGAAGCTTTCTTT
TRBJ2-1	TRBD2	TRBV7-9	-	CASSFGTSGGSYNEQFF	TGTGCCAGCAGCTTCGGGACTAGCGGAGGCTCCTACAATGAGCAGTTCTTC
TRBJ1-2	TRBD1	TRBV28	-	CASMWAGGIYGYTF	TGTGCCAGCATGTGGGCAGGGGGGATCTATGGCTACACCTTC
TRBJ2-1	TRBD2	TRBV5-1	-	CASSLMASGEYEQFF	TGCGCCAGCAGCTTGATGGCTAGCGGGGAGTATGAGCAGTTCTTC
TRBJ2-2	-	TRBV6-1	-	CASSGGGLGTGELFF	TGTGCCAGCAGTGGGGGGGGGCTCGGCACCGGGGAGCTGTTTTTT
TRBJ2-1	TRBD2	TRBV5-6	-	CASVQGLAGGWGVNEQFF	TGTGCCAGCGTACAAGGACTAGCGGGAGGCTGGGGGGTTAATGAGCAGTTCTTC
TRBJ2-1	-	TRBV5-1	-	CASSVGGGNNEQFF	TGCGCCAGCAGCGTAGGGGGGGGGAACAATGAGCAGTTCTTC
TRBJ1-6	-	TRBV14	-	CASSPSDSHNSPLHF	TGTGCCAGCAGCCCTTCGGACAGCCATAATTCACCCCTCCACTTT
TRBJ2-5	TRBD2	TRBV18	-	CASSPGGADSETQYF	TGTGCCAGCTCACCGGGAGGGGCTGATAGCGAGACCCAGTACTTC
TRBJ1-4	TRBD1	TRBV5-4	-	CASSLPGTANEKLFF	TGTGCCAGCAGCTTGCCCGGGACAGCTAATGAAAAACTGTTTTTT
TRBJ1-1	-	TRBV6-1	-	CASSKSGVTEAFF	TGTGCCAGCAGCAAGTCAGGGGTCACTGAAGCTTTCTTT
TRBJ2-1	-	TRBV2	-	CASSEVGDRLTENEQFF	TGTGCCAGCAGTGAGGTGGGTGACCGGCTGACTGAAAATGAGCAGTTCTTC
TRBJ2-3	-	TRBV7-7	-	CASSLLGTSTDTQYF	TGTGCTAGCAGCTTGTTGGGGACATCCACAGATACGCAGTATTTT
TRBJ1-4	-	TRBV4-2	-	CASRPPRATNEKLFF	TGTGCCAGCAGGCCGCCTCGGGCAACTAATGAAAAACTGTTTTTT
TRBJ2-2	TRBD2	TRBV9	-	CASSVDAGANTGELFF	TGTGCCAGCAGCGTAGATGCGGGGGCGAACACCGGGGAGCTGTTTTTT